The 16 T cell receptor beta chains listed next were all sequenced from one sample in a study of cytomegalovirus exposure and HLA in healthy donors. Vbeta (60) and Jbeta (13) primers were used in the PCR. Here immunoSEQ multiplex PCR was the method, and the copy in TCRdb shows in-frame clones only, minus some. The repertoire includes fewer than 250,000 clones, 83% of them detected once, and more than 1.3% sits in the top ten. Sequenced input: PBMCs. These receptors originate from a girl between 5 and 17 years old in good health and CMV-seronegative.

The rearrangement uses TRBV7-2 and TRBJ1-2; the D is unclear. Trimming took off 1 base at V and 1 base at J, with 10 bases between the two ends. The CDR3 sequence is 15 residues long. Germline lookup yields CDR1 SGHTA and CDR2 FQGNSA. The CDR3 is CASSLEQAINYGYTF. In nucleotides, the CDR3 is TGTGCCAGCAGCTTAGAGCAGGCTATTAACTATGGCTACACCTTC.

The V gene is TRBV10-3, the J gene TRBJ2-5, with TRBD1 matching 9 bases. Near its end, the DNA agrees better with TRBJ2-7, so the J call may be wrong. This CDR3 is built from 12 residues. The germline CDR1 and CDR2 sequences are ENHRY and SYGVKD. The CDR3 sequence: CAIRETGGEQYF. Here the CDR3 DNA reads TGTGCCATCAGGGAGACAGGGGGCGAGCAGTACTTC.

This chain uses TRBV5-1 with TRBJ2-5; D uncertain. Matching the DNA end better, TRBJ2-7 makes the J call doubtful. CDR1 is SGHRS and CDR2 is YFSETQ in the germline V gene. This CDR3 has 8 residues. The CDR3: CANYEQYF. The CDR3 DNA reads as TGCGCCAACTACGAGCAGTACTTC.

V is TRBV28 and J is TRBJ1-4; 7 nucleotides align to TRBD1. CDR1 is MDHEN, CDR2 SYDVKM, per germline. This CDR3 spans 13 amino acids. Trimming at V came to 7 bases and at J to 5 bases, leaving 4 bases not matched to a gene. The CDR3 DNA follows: TGTGCCAGCAAGGGGGCTACGAATGAAAAACTGTTTTTT. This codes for CASKGATNEKLFF.

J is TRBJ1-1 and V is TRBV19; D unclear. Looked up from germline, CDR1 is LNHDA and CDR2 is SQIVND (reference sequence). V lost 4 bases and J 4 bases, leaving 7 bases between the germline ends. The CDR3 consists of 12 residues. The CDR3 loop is CASSKRGTEAFF. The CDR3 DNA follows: TGTGCCAGTAGTAAGAGAGGCACTGAAGCTTTCTTT.

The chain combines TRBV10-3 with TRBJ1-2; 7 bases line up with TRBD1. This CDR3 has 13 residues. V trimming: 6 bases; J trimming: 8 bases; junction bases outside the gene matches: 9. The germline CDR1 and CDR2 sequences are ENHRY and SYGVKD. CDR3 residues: CAISEQGRDGYTF. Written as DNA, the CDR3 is TGTGCCATCAGCGAACAGGGGAGAGACGGCTACACCTTC.

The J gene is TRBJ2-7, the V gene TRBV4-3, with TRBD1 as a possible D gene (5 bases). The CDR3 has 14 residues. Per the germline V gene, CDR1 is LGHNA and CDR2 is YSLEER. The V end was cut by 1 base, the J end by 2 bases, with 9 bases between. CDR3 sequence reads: CASSQGGSAYEQYF. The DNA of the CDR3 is TGCGCCAGCAGCCAAGGGGGCAGCGCCTACGAGCAGTACTTC.

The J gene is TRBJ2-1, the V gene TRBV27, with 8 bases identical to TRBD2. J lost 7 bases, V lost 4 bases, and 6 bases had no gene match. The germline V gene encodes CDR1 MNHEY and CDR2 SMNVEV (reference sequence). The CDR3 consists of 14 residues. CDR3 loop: CASSSSGSKNEQFF. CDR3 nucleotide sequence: TGTGCCAGCAGTTCAAGCGGGAGTAAAAATGAGCAGTTCTTC.

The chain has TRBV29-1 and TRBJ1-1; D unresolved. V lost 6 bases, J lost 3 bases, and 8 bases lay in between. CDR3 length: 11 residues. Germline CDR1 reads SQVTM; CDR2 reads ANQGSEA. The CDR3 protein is CSVERYTEAFF. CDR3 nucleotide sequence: TGCAGCGTCGAGCGCTACACTGAAGCTTTCTTT.

CDR3 nucleotides: TGTGCCACCAGCAGAGGAAGGGGACTTATGGGGAACACTGAAGCTTTCTTT. Residues: CATSRGRGLMGNTEAFF. V gene TRBV15 combines with J gene TRBJ1-1; TRBD1 might be the D (5 bases). The germline V gene has CDR1 LNHNV and CDR2 YYDKDF (reference sequence). With 1 base removed from V and 1 base from J, the gap between germline ends came to 16 bases. The CDR3 runs 17 residues.

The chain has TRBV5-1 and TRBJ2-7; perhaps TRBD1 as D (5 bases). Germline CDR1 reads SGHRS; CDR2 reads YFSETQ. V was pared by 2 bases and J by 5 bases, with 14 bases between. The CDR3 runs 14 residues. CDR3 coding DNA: TGCGCCAGCAGCTTAACTCAGGGTAACGACGAGCAGTACTTC. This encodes CASSLTQGNDEQYF.

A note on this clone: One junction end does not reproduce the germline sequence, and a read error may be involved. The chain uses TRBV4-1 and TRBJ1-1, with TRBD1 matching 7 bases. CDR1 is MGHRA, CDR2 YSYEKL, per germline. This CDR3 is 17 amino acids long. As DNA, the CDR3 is TGCGCCAGCAGCCAAGACACCCGGGGACAGATGAACACTGGAGCTTTCTTT. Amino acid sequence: CASSQDTRGQMNTGAFF.

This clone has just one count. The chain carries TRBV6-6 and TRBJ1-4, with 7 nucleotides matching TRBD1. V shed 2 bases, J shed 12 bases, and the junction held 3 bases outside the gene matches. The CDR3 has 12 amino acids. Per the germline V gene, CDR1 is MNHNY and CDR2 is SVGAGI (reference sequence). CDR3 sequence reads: CASSYRTGELFF. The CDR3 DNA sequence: TGTGCCAGCAGTTACCGTACAGGGGAACTGTTTTTT.

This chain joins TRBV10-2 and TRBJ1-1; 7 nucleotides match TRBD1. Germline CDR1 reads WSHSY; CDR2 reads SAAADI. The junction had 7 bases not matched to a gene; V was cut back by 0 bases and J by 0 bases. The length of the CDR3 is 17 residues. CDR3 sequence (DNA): TGCGCCAGCAGTGAGTCAATCTATGACAGGGTGAACACTGAAGCTTTCTTT. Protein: CASSESIYDRVNTEAFF.

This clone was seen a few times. The CDR3 sequence: CASGLADSGNTIYF. The CDR3 coding sequence is TGTGCTAGTGGTTTGGCAGACTCTGGAAACACCATATATTTT. The chain uses TRBV12-5 and TRBJ1-3; the D is unclear. From germline, CDR1 is LGHNT and CDR2 FRNRAP. The CDR3 consists of 14 residues. The V gene lost 1 base and the J gene lost 0 bases, with 4 bases spanning the gap.

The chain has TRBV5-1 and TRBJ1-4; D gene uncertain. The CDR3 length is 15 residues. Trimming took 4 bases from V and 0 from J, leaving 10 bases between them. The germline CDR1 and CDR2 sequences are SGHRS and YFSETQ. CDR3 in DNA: TGCGCCAGCAGCGGTCGCGGGGCAACTAATGAAAAACTGTTTTTT. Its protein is CASSGRGATNEKLFF.